In its sample, the clone carrying this T cell receptor beta chain was seen a few times. V lost 4 bases, J lost 2 bases, and 9 bases stayed unmatched. CDR1 and CDR2 (germline): SGHAT, FQDESV (reference sequence). This CDR3 has 16 amino acids. This specimen comes from a study of T-cell reconstitution after alpha-beta-depleted transplantation in children. Unique molecular identifiers were incorporated into the prepared TCRbeta library. Each CDR3 protein is one row after TCRdb ran MiXCR on the PCR reads. The sample lists more than 450,000 distinct CDR3 sequences, around 18% occurring once. The source of this sequence is a human donor who donated a stem cell graft to a child with acute lymphoblastic leukemia. The chain links TRBV11-1 to TRBJ2-3, with 7 bases lining up with TRBD1. Sequenced here: PBMCs from the stem cell graft donor, sampled from the stem cell graft. The CDR3, as DNA: TGTGCCAGCAGCTCACGAGGGGACAGCCCCACAGATACGCAGTATTTT. Translation gives CASSSRGDSPTDTQYF.